This TCR beta chain derives from a study of molecular identifiers for immune sequencing clone quantification. General study findings and limits: Spiked TCR RNA from one Jurkat cell reportedly showed up when mixed among approximately 990,000 naive cells. Clonotypes topping 20 RNA copies carried over 99% of effector molecules but under 1% of naive ones.

Trimming cost V 3 bases and J 6 bases, with 18 bases left between them. CDR3 size: 14 residues. Germline CDR1 DFQATT, CDR2 SNEGSKA (reference sequence). Sorted naive CD8 T cells were those defined as CD8+CD4-CCR7+CD45RA+. Bulk TCR library preparation followed previously described methods with listed TCR primers. MiXCR, applied by TCRdb to the PCR reads, yields one record per CDR3 protein. The sample lists nearly 55,000 distinct CDR3 sequences; just over 35% were seen once. With regard to this clonotype: Its antigen is not identified.

Sample: naive CD8+ T cells from blood, with Jurkat cell RNA spiked in. The subset is: FACS-sorted CD8+CD4-CCR7+CD45RA+ naive T cells. This TCR came from a human donor in good health. Some libraries in this study had Jurkat cell RNA spiked in. The rearrangement joins TRBV20-1 to TRBJ2-7; D ambiguous. In DNA, the CDR3 is TGCAGTGCTAGCTCCGGGCAAATCCCTGTCGAGCAGTACTTC. It encodes CSASSGQIPVEQYF.